This TCR beta chain stems from a study of human T cells and chemical hapten exposure. Study results and caveats: No alteration of TCRs above 1 in 1000 frequency was seen with DPC sensitization.

CDR3 length: 12 residues. Germline values: CDR1 SEHNR, CDR2 FQNEAQ (reference sequence). V lost 2 bases to trimming and J lost 5 bases, with 6 bases between them. The time point is: healthy volunteer bleed at 2 weeks. Unfractionated whole blood yielded total RNA. It was the library that attached unique molecular identifiers to individual cDNA molecules. In the source study's methods: Across samples, TCR counts had a median of about 100,000 and ranged from 23,224 to 690,600. TCRdb re-called the RACE reads with MiXCR, one entry per CDR3 protein. The V and J calls and clone size come from TCRdb's table, not from the authors' own analysis. The sample has over 45,000 distinct CDR3 sequences, about 4.5% seen once; the top ten hold about 1.5%. This clonotype was detected ten times or more. The antigen is undetermined.

This sequence joins TRBV7-9 and TRBJ1-1; D possibly corresponds to TRBD1 (5 bases). The sequenced sample was whole blood. The clonotype comes from a female donor in good health. Some clones in this sample may be carry-over from other donors' samples. DNA for the CDR3: TGTGCCAGCAGCTTAAGGGGTACTGAAGCTTTCTTT. Its protein product is CASSLRGTEAFF.